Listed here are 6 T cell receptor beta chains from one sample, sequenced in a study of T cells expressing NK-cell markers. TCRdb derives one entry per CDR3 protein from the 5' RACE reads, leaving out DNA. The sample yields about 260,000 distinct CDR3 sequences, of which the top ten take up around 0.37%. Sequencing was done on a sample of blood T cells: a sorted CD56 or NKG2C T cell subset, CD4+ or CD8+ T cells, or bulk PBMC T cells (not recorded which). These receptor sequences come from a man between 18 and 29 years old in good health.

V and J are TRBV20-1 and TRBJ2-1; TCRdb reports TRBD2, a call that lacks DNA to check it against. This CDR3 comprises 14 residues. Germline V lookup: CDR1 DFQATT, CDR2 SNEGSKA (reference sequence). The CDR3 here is CSAISGRPYNEQFF.

The CDR3 is CASSLRTSNTGELFF. The V and J genes are TRBV5-1 and TRBJ2-2. The CDR3 extends over 15 amino acids. Germline CDR1 and CDR2: SGHRS and YFSETQ.

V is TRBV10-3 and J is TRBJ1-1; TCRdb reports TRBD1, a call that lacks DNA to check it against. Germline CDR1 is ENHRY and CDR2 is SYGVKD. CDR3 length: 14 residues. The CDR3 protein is CAISVSTGGTEAFF.

CDR3 in amino acids: CSSRRGFQETQYF. V is TRBV29-1 and J is TRBJ2-5; TCRdb designates TRBD1, a call that cannot be tested without DNA. Germline V lookup: CDR1 SQVTM, CDR2 ANQGSEA. This CDR3 comprises 13 residues.

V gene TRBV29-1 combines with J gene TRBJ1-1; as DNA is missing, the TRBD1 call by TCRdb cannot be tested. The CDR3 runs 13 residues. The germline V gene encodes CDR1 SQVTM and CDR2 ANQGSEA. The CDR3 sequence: CSVQGVLVGEAFF.

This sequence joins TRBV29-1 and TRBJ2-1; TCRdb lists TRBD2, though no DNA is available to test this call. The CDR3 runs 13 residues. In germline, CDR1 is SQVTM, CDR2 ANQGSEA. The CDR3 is CSVVRLALGEQFF.